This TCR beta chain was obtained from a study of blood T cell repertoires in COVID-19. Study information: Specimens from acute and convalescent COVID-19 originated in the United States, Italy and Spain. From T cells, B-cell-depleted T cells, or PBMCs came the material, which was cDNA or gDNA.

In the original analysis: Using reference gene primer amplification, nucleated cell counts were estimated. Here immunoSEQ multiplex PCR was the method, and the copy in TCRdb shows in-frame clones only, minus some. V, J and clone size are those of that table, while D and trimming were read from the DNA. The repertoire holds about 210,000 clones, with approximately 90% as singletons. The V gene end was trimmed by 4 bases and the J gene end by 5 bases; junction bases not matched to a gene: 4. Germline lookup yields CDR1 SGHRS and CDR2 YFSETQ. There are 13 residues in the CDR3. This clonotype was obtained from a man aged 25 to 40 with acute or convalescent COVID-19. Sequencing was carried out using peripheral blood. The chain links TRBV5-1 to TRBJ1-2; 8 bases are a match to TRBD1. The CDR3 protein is CASSPGGGYGYTF. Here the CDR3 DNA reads TGCGCCAGCAGCCCAGGGGGCGGTTATGGCTACACCTTC.